The TCR beta chain under discussion was sequenced for a study of T cell changes during pregnancy in multiple sclerosis. Unmatched junction bases numbered 10, after V lost 8 bases and J lost 0 bases. The germline V gene has CDR1 WNHNN and CDR2 SYGVQD (reference sequence). There are 16 residues in the CDR3. Sequenced by immunoSEQ multiplex PCR; TCRdb stores in-frame clones only, minus some. The sample lists around 50,000 clones, approximately 92% occurring once. The clonotype was recovered from a female donor with multiple sclerosis, enrolled in a pregnancy study. This specimen consisted of CD4+ T cells from peripheral blood mononuclear cells, obtained in the third trimester of pregnancy. The chain links TRBV10-1 to TRBJ2-1; 7 bases are a match to TRBD2. This CDR3 is CASFPREESSYNEQFF. For the CDR3, the DNA is TGCGCCAGCTTCCCCCGGGAGGAAAGCTCCTACAATGAGCAGTTCTTC.